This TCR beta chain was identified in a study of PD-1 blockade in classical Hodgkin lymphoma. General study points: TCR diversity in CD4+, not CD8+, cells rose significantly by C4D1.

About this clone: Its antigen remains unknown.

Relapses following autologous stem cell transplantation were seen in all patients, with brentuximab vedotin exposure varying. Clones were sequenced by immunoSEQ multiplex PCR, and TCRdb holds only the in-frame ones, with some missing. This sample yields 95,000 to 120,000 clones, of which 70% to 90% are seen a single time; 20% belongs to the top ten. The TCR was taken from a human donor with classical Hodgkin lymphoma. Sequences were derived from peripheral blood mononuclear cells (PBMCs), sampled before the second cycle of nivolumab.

CDR3 region: CASPPRPDTQYF. CDR3 coding DNA: TGTGCCAGCCCCCCCCGCCCAGATACGCAGTATTTT. J is TRBJ2-3 and V is TRBV6-8; D is unresolved. The germline CDR1 and CDR2 sequences are MNHGY and SAAAGT. Trimming took off 8 bases at V and 4 bases at J, with 10 bases between the two ends. The CDR3 is 12 amino acids.